The table lists the clone carrying this T cell receptor (beta chain) with a count of one. Its matching antigen is unknown. Clones were sequenced by immunoSEQ multiplex PCR, and TCRdb holds only the in-frame ones, with some missing. The repertoire includes about 2 million clones, about 95% of them detected once, and 1.2% sits in the top ten. CD8 cells regarded as naive lacked CD45RO, were positively chosen for CCR7, and omitted terminally differentiated effector memory CD45RA+ cells. Everyone who donated was a Caucasian adult who lived in Nashville, Tennessee. These data are taken from a study of shared clonotypes between healthy human individuals. Whole-study findings and limits: Estimated clonotype richness was generally higher in naive than memory subsets.

The V segment lost 3 bases and the J segment 7 bases; nucleotides outside the gene matches: 7. CDR3 length: 14 amino acids. CDR1 MNHEY and CDR2 SMNVEV come from the germline V gene (reference sequence). The TCR sequence derives from a young man in good health. Source material: naive CD8+ T cells sorted from blood. The V and J genes are TRBV27 and TRBJ2-5; 8 nucleotides line up with TRBD2. The CDR3 DNA reads TGTGCCAGCAGTTTCAATGGGGCGGGGGGGACCCAGTACTTC. It is translated as CASSFNGAGGTQYF.